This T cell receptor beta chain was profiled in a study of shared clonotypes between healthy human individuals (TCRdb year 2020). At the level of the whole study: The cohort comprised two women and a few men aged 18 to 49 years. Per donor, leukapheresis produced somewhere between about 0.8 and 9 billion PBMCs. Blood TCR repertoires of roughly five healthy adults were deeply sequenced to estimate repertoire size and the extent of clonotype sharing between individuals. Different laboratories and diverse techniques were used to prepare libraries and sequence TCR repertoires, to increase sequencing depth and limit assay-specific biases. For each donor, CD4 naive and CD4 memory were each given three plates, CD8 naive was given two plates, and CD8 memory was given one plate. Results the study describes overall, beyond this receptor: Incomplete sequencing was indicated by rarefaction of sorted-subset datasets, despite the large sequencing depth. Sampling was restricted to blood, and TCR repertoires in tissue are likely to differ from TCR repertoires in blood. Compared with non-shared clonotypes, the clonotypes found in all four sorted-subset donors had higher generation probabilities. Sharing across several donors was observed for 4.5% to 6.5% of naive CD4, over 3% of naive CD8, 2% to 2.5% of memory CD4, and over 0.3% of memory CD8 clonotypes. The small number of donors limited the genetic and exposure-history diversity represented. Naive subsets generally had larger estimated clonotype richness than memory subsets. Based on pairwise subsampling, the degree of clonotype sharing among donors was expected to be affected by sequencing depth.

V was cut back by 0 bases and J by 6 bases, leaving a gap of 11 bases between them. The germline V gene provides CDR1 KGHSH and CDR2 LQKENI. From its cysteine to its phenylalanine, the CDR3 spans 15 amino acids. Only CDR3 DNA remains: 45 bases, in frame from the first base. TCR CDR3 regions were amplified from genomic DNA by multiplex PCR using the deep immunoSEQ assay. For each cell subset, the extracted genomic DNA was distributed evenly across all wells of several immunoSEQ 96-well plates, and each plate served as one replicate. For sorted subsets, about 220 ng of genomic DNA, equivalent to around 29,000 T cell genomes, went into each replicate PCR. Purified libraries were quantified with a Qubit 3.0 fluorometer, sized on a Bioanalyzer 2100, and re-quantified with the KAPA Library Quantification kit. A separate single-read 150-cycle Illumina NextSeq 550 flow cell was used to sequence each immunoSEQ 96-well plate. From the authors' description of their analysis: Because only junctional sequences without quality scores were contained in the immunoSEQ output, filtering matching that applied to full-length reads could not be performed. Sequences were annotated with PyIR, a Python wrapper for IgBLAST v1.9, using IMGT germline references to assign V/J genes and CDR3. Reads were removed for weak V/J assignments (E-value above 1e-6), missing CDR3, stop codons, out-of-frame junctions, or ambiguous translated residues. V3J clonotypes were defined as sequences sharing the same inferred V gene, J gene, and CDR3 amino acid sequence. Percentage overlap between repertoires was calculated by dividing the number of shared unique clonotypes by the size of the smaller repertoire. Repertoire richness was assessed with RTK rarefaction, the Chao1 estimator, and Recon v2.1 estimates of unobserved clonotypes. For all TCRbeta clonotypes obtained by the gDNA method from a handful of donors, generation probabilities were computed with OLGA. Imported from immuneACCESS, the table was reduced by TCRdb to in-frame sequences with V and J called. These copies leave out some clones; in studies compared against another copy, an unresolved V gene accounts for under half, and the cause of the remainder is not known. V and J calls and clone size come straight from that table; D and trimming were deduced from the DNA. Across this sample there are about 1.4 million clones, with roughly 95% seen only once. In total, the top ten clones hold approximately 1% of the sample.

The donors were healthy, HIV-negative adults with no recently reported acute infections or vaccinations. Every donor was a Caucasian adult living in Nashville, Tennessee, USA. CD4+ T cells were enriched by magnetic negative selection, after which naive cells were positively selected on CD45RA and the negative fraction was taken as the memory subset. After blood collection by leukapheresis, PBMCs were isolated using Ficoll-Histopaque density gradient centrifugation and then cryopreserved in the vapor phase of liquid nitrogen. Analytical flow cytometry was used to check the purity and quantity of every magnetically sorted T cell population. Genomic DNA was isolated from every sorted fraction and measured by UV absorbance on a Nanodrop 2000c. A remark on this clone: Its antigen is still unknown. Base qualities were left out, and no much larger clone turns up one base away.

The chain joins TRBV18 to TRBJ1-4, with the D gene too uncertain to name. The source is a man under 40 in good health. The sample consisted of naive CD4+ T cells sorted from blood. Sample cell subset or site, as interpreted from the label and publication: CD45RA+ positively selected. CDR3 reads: CASSPPRAPYEKLFF. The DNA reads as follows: TGTGCCAGCTCACCACCCCGGGCCCCTTATGAAAAACTGTTTTTT.